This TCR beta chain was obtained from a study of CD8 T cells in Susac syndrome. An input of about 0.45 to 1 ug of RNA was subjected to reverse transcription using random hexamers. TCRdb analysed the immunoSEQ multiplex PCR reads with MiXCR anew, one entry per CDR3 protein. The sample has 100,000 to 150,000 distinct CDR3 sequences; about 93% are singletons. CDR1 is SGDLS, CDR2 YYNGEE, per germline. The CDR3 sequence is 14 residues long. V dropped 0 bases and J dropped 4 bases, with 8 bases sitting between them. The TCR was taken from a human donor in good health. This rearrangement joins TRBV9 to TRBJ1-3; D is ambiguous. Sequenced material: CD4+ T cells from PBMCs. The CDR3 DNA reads TGTGCCAGCAGCGTAGCAGTAGGGGGAAACACCATATATTTT. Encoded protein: CASSVAVGGNTIYF.